Each of the 5 T cell receptor beta chains below was sequenced from the same sample in a study of blood T cell repertoires in COVID-19. Assay: immunoSEQ multiplex PCR; the TCRdb copy retains only in-frame clones and omits some. The table shows approximately 140,000 clones, with around 86% occurring only once. The sequenced material came from peripheral blood. These receptors came from a man in his forties or fifties with active or convalescent COVID-19.

Only a few counts were recorded for this clone. The chain employs TRBV16 and TRBJ1-5; D unclear. The CDR3 has 14 residues. V was clipped by 0 bases and J by 4 bases, with 7 bases between them. Germline CDR1 is KGHSY and CDR2 is FQNENV. CDR3 sequence (DNA): TGTGCCAGCAGCCAATCCGACGGGAATCAGCCCCAGCATTTT. Translated: CASSQSDGNQPQHF.

This clone came up once. In DNA, the CDR3 is TGTGCCACCAGCAGAGACAGACTAGCGGGGAGTACAGATACGCAGTATTTT. Amino acid sequence: CATSRDRLAGSTDTQYF. J is TRBJ2-3 and V is TRBV15, with 11 bases lining up with TRBD2. There are 17 residues in the CDR3. The germline CDR1 and CDR2 sequences are LNHNV and YYDKDF (reference sequence). Germline trimming cut 0 bases from V and 3 bases from J; bases unmatched to any gene: 5.

The chain couples TRBV3-1 (or the pseudogene TRBV3-2) to TRBJ1-2; D uncertain. Germline V lookup: CDR1 LGHDT, CDR2 YNNKEL (reference sequence). Trimming removed 0 bases from V and 8 bases from J, with 10 bases in between. The CDR3 spans 13 residues. For the CDR3, the DNA is TGTGCCAGCAGCCAAGAACAGTATGTGGGCTACACCTTC. Protein: CASSQEQYVGYTF.

The chain links TRBV3-1 (or the pseudogene TRBV3-2) to TRBJ2-3; no reliable D call. The CDR3 runs 13 residues. With 3 bases removed from V and 6 bases from J, the gap between germline ends came to 10 bases. Germline V gene lookup returns CDR1 LGHDT and CDR2 YNNKEL (reference sequence). The CDR3 nucleotides are TGTGCCAGCAGCCATCCCGGGTGGGATACGCAGTATTTT. This gives the protein CASSHPGWDTQYF.

This rearrangement joins TRBV23-1 to TRBJ1-2, with D possibly being TRBD1 (6 bases). TRBV23-1 is noted as an ORF with a role that remains uncertain. This CDR3 has 16 residues. The ends were cut back, 2 bases at V and 2 bases at J, with 15 bases in the middle. The CDR3 reads CASSQNPGARNYGYTF. The DNA for the CDR3 is TGCGCCAGCAGTCAAAACCCAGGGGCGAGGAACTATGGCTACACCTTC.